The present TCR beta chain was sequenced within a study of blood T cell repertoires in COVID-19. About the study: In each case, the material was cDNA or gDNA derived from T cells, B-cell-depleted T cells, or PBMCs.

In the authors' methods: Amplification of reference gene primers provided the estimated nucleated cell counts. Clones were read by immunoSEQ multiplex PCR, and TCRdb kept only the in-frame ones, dropping some. The V and J calls and clone size come from that table; D and trimming were worked out from the DNA. This sample has some 40,000 clones, with 69% found just once. The CDR3 length is 15 residues. The germline CDR1 and CDR2 sequences are MNHEY and SVGAGI. The V and J ends lost 8 bases and 0 bases respectively, with 14 bases between them. This TCR was sampled from a man older than 75 with acute or convalescent COVID-19. The V call is TRBV6-5, the J call TRBJ1-5; a weak D match, TRBD1 (6 bases). Sequencing was performed on peripheral blood. CDR3 residues: CASGWTDDSNQPQHF. The CDR3 DNA reads as TGTGCCAGCGGCTGGACAGACGATAGCAATCAGCCCCAGCATTTT.